These 13 T cell receptor beta chains came from one sample sequenced in a study of cytomegalovirus exposure and HLA in healthy donors. TCRdb keeps only in-frame clones here, not all; method: immunoSEQ multiplex PCR. The sample includes 300,000 to 400,000 clones, approximately 90% of them seen just once. The sequenced sample consisted of PBMCs. The receptors come from a woman aged 18-29 years in good health and CMV-seronegative.

This sequence joins TRBV30 and TRBJ2-7, with D perhaps matching TRBD1 (6 bases). Trimming took off 8 bases at V and 1 base at J, with 18 bases between the two ends. The CDR3 runs 14 residues. CDR1 is GTSNPN, CDR2 SVGIG, per germline (reference sequence). CDR3 sequence reads: CALHQRTASYEQYF. CDR3 coding DNA: TGTGCCCTCCACCAAAGGACAGCTTCCTACGAGCAGTACTTC. The entire variable domain, with the rest obtained from reference TRBV30 and TRBJ2-7, is as follows: SQTIHQWPATLVQPVGSPLSLECTVEGTSNPNLYWYRQAAGRGLQLLFYSVGIGQISSEVPQNLSASRPQDRQFILSSKKLLLSDSGFYLCALHQRTASYEQYFGPGTRLTVT.

This chain joins TRBV28 and TRBJ1-1, with a weak D call TRBD1 (6 bases). Germline CDR1 is MDHEN and CDR2 is SYDVKM. V lost 5 bases and J 0 bases, leaving 13 bases between the germline ends. The CDR3 spans 15 residues. Written as DNA, the CDR3 is TGTGCCAGCAGTAATACGGACAGTTTGAACACTGAAGCTTTCTTT. Translated, it gives CASSNTDSLNTEAFF. Combining the CDR3 with reference TRBV28 and TRBJ1-1 gives the whole variable domain DVKVTQSSRYLVKRTGEKVFLECVQDMDHENMFWYRQDPGLGLRLIYFSYDVKMKEKGDIPEGYSVSREKKERFSLILESASTNQTSMYLCASSNTDSLNTEAFFGQGTRLTVV.

This rearrangement joins TRBV7-9 to TRBJ2-1; D uncertain. The CDR3 has 17 residues. CDR1 is SEHNR, CDR2 FQNEAQ, per germline (reference sequence). The V gene lost 2 bases and the J gene lost 4 bases, with 18 bases spanning the gap. This CDR3 reads CASSLPLGRDAYNEQFF. CDR3 nucleotide sequence: TGTGCCAGCAGCTTACCCCTAGGTAGAGACGCATACAATGAGCAGTTCTTC.

V usage is TRBV28 and J usage is TRBJ2-2, with 10 bases fitting TRBD1. The CDR3 is made up of 16 amino acids. V lost 4 bases, J lost 6 bases, and 8 bases stayed unmatched. CDR1 is MDHEN, CDR2 SYDVKM, per germline. The CDR3 DNA reads TGTGCCAGCAGTTCGGGGACAGGGGCGCAATCCGGGGAGCTGTTTTTT. Its translation is CASSSGTGAQSGELFF.

This sequence joins TRBV5-1 and TRBJ2-2; 7 nucleotides align to TRBD1. The CDR3 length is 17 residues. Losses at the gene ends were 2 bases for V and 1 base for J; bases not matched to a gene: 8. CDR1 SGHRS and CDR2 YFSETQ come from the germline V gene. Here the CDR3 DNA reads TGCGCCAGCAGCTTAACCCCCGGGACAGAGAACACCGGGGAGCTGTTTTTT. This translates into CASSLTPGTENTGELFF.

The chain employs TRBV29-1 and TRBJ2-4; TRBD2 matches 11 bases. Trimming removed 5 bases from V and 6 bases from J; junction bases left unmatched: 6. This CDR3 spans 14 amino acids. Germline lookup yields CDR1 SQVTM and CDR2 ANQGSEA. Here the CDR3 DNA reads TGCAGCGTTACGAATCTAGCGGGAGGAAACATTCAGTACTTC. Residues: CSVTNLAGGNIQYF.

This rearrangement joins TRBV9 to TRBJ2-5; TRBD1 matches 7 bases. The CDR3 runs to 14 residues. The V segment lost 3 bases and the J segment 5 bases; nucleotides outside the gene matches: 7. Germline loops: CDR1 SGDLS, CDR2 YYNGEE. The CDR3 DNA reads TGTGCCAGCAGCGCCGAAGGGGGCGGGGAGACCCAGTACTTC. Translated, it gives CASSAEGGGETQYF.

The J gene is TRBJ1-2, the V gene TRBV5-4; 10 bases agree with TRBD1. There are 16 residues in the CDR3. V lost 4 bases to trimming and J lost 2 bases; unmatched junction nucleotides: 8. The germline gives CDR1 SGHNT, CDR2 YYREEE (reference sequence). The CDR3 loop is CASSPWTGQGNYGYTF. The CDR3, as DNA: TGTGCCAGCAGCCCGTGGACGGGACAGGGGAACTATGGCTACACCTTC.

The chain carries TRBV19 and TRBJ1-4, with unresolved D. Germline CDR1 and CDR2: LNHDA and SQIVND (reference sequence). The CDR3 is 14 amino acids. V was pared by 3 bases and J by 14 bases, with 19 bases between. CDR3 DNA sequence: TGTGCCAGTAGTATTGAAAGTACGAGGAAAAGGCTGTTTTTT. Encoded protein: CASSIESTRKRLFF.

The V and J genes are TRBV25-1 and TRBJ2-7, with 10 bases identical to TRBD1. J lost 5 bases, V lost 3 bases, and 4 bases had no gene match. Germline values: CDR1 MGHDK, CDR2 SYGVNS. CDR3 length equals 14 residues. The CDR3 loop reads CASSERQGAHEQYF. As DNA, the CDR3 is TGTGCCAGCAGTGAGAGACAGGGGGCGCACGAGCAGTACTTC.

This chain connects TRBV30 to TRBJ2-2; 13 nucleotides align to TRBD2. The CDR3 is 15 residues long. Germline assignment: CDR1 GTSNPN and CDR2 SVGIG (reference sequence). J was trimmed by 5 bases and V by 3 bases; bases with no gene match: 3. The CDR3 nucleotides are TGTGCCTGGAGCAAGGGACTAGCGGGGACCGGGGAGCTGTTTTTT. Its protein product is CAWSKGLAGTGELFF.

The V call is TRBV27, the J call TRBJ2-1; D is possibly TRBD2 (6 bases). The CDR3 spans 13 residues. Deletions cut 5 bases from V and 4 bases from J, with 9 bases between. Germline CDR1 and CDR2: MNHEY and SMNVEV (reference sequence). CDR3 nucleotides: TGTGCCAGCAGTCCTCGGGGGTACAATGAGCAGTTCTTC. Translated: CASSPRGYNEQFF.

CDR3 bases: TGTGCCAGCAGTGTGCGCGGACAGGCGAACACTGAAGCTTTCTTT. This codes for CASSVRGQANTEAFF. The J gene is TRBJ1-1, the V gene TRBV25-1; 7 bases agree with TRBD1. J was trimmed by 1 base and V by 4 bases; bases with no gene match: 6. Germline V CDR1 and CDR2: MGHDK, SYGVNS. The CDR3 contains 15 residues.